This is a list of T cell receptor beta chains from one sample in a study of blood T cell repertoires in COVID-19. TCRdb's copy holds only in-frame clones and misses some; the assay was immunoSEQ multiplex PCR. In the table there are 58,000 or so clones, about 85% of which are singletons. Sequenced input: peripheral blood. Receptors originate from a woman between 70 and 85 years old with active COVID-19. Both conserved end residues are part of each CDR3. D genes are given only for firm matches. Clone size is stated in some rows and not others, as once, few, many or a class when expanded.

J: TRBJ2-1
size: .
V: TRBV7-3
D: TRBD2
length: 15
CDR3: CASSKGLASYNEQFF
DNA: TGTGCCAGCAGCAAAGGACTAGCCTCCTACAATGAGCAGTTCTTC

J: TRBJ1-3
size: .
V: TRBV3-1/TRBV3-2
D: .
length: 14
CDR3: CASSFRASGNTIYF
DNA: TGTGCCAGCAGCTTCAGGGCGTCTGGAAACACCATATATTTT

J: TRBJ2-7
size: .
V: TRBV5-4
D: TRBD1
length: 13
CDR3: CASSQDRVNEQYF
DNA: TGTGCCAGCAGCCAAGACAGGGTAAACGAGCAGTACTTC

J: TRBJ2-1
size: .
V: TRBV5-1
D: TRBD2
length: 15
CDR3: CASSPLAGPYNEQFF
DNA: TGCGCCAGCAGCCCCCTAGCGGGGCCCTACAATGAGCAGTTCTTC

J: TRBJ2-2
size: .
V: TRBV15
D: .
length: 15
CDR3: CATSRDAGNTGELFF
DNA: TGTGCCACCAGCAGAGATGCAGGGAACACCGGGGAGCTGTTTTTT

J: TRBJ2-3
size: .
V: TRBV28
D: .
length: 14
CDR3: CASSFLSGTDTQYF
DNA: TGTGCCAGCAGCTTCCTTAGCGGCACAGATACGCAGTATTTT

J: TRBJ2-3
size: .
V: TRBV28
D: .
length: 14
CDR3: CASSFSGSTDTQYF
DNA: TGTGCCAGCTCCTTCTCGGGAAGCACAGATACGCAGTATTTT

J: TRBJ1-5
size: .
V: TRBV19
D: TRBD1
length: 16
CDR3: CASSTAGQGGNQPQHF
DNA: TGTGCCAGTAGTACGGCGGGACAGGGGGGCAATCAGCCCCAGCATTTT

J: TRBJ2-7
size: .
V: TRBV6-2/TRBV6-3
D: TRBD2
length: 17
CDR3: CASSYSIGDPSGYEQYF
DNA: TGTGCCAGCAGTTACTCGATAGGGGACCCTAGCGGCTACGAGCAGTACTTC

J: TRBJ1-2
size: .
V: TRBV6-5
D: .
length: 15
CDR3: CASSAGVRANYGYTF
DNA: TGTGCCAGCAGCGCCGGCGTACGGGCTAACTATGGCTACACCTTC

J: TRBJ1-2
size: .
V: TRBV12-3/TRBV12-4
D: .
length: 13
CDR3: CASSFAAGGGYTF
DNA: TGTGCCAGCAGTTTTGCGGCGGGGGGTGGCTACACCTTC

J: TRBJ1-1
size: few
V: TRBV7-3
D: TRBD1
length: 13
CDR3: CASSGTGGTEAFF
DNA: TGTGCCAGCAGCGGGACAGGGGGAACTGAAGCTTTCTTT

J: TRBJ2-1
size: .
V: TRBV28
D: TRBD2
length: 19
CDR3: CASSLRKGIVAGDKNEQFF
DNA: TGTGCCAGCAGTTTACGGAAGGGAATTGTAGCGGGAGATAAAAATGAGCAGTTCTTC

J: TRBJ1-5
size: .
V: TRBV5-1
D: .
length: 14
CDR3: CASSLEGEGQPQHF
DNA: TGCGCCAGCAGCTTGGAGGGGGAAGGTCAGCCCCAGCATTTT

J: TRBJ1-1
size: .
V: TRBV3-1/TRBV3-2
D: .
length: 14
CDR3: CASSPLQGDTEAFF
DNA: TGTGCCAGCAGCCCTTTACAGGGTGACACTGAAGCTTTCTTT

J: TRBJ1-4
size: .
V: TRBV7-9
D: .
length: 15
CDR3: CASSFSQGGNEKLFF
DNA: TGTGCCAGCAGCTTTTCCCAGGGCGGTAATGAAAAACTGTTTTTT

J: TRBJ2-1
size: .
V: TRBV9
D: .
length: 17
CDR3: CASSVASGTGFFNEQFF
DNA: TGTGCCAGCAGCGTAGCTTCAGGGACTGGATTTTTCAATGAGCAGTTCTTC

J: TRBJ2-6
size: few
V: TRBV30
D: TRBD1
length: 16
CDR3: CAWAKAGGIGANVLTF
DNA: TGTGCCTGGGCTAAGGCAGGGGGAATTGGGGCCAACGTCCTGACTTTC

J: TRBJ2-1
size: .
V: TRBV2
D: TRBD2
length: 13
CDR3: CASVGLAFREQFF
DNA: TGTGCCAGCGTGGGACTAGCGTTTCGTGAGCAGTTCTTC

J: TRBJ2-4
size: .
V: TRBV10-2
D: .
length: 14
CDR3: CASSSRGSKNIQYF
DNA: TGCGCCAGCAGTTCCAGGGGTTCCAAAAACATTCAGTACTTC

J: TRBJ1-1
size: .
V: TRBV5-6
D: TRBD1
length: 13
CDR3: CATSDRAGPEAFF
DNA: TGTGCCACCAGCGACAGGGCTGGTCCTGAAGCTTTCTTT

J: TRBJ2-1
size: .
V: TRBV19
D: TRBD1
length: 15
CDR3: CATRVWDRGTNEQFF
DNA: TGTGCCACTCGAGTATGGGACAGGGGAACTAATGAGCAGTTCTTC

J: TRBJ1-1
size: .
V: TRBV20-1
D: .
length: 11
CDR3: CSAGRYTEAFF
DNA: TGCAGTGCCGGGAGGTACACTGAAGCTTTCTTT

J: TRBJ1-3
size: few
V: TRBV4-1
D: .
length: 18
CDR3: CASSQDNSGEYAGNTIYF
DNA: TGCGCCAGCAGCCAAGATAATTCAGGGGAGTATGCTGGAAACACCATATATTTT

J: TRBJ1-1
size: .
V: TRBV12-3/TRBV12-4
D: TRBD1
length: 13
CDR3: CASNLGQDTEAFF
DNA: TGTGCCAGCAACCTCGGACAGGACACTGAAGCTTTCTTT

J: TRBJ2-1
size: .
V: TRBV27
D: TRBD2
length: 14
CDR3: CASSPYEGLEEQFF
DNA: TGTGCCAGCAGTCCTTATGAGGGACTAGAGGAGCAGTTCTTC

J: TRBJ2-5
size: .
V: TRBV4-2
D: TRBD1
length: 19
CDR3: CASSQGSTGEEGAVATQYF
DNA: TGTGCCAGCAGCCAAGGATCGACAGGGGAGGAAGGGGCTGTTGCGACCCAGTACTTC

J: TRBJ2-1
size: .
V: TRBV11-2
D: TRBD1
length: 15
CDR3: CASSLDPQGRSEQFF
DNA: TGTGCCAGCAGCTTAGACCCACAGGGGCGGAGTGAGCAGTTCTTC